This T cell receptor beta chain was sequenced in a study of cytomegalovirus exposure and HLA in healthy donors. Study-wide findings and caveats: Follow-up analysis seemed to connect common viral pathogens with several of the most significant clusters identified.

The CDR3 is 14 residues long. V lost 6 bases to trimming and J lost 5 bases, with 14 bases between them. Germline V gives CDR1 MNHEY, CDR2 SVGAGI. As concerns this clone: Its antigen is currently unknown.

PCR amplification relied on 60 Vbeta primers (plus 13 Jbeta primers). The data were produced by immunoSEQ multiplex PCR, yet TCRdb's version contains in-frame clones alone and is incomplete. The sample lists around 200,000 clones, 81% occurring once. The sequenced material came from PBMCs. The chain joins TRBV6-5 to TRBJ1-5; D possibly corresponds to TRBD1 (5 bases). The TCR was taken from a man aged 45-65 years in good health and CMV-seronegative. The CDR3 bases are TGTGCCAGCAGCCTAGCGGGGGAGGATCAGCCCCAGCATTTT. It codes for CASSLAGEDQPQHF.